This passage covers 21 T cell receptor beta chains from one sample sequenced in a study of long-term antiretroviral therapy in people with HIV. At survey level, the immunoSEQ assay was run in its v3.0 version. Generated by immunoSEQ multiplex PCR, the TCRdb table keeps only in-frame clones and is missing some. The sample contains tens of thousands of clones, about 80% of which appear only once. Source: unsorted PBMCs, taken 1.1 years before starting antiretroviral therapy. Receptors originate from a woman between 35 and 50 years old with HIV.

J is TRBJ2-2 and V is TRBV5-6; 8 nucleotides agree with TRBD1. The CDR3 consists of 15 residues. In germline, CDR1 is SGHDT, CDR2 YYEEEE. Trimming took 2 bases from V and 9 from J; bases not matched to a gene: 9. In DNA, the CDR3 is TGTGCCAGCAGCTTCCAGGGGGCGCGAGGAAGGGAGCTGTTTTTT. This codes for CASSFQGARGRELFF.

To note about this clone: At one of its ends the junction is not consistent with the germline gene, which may arise from a read error. The rearrangement uses TRBV11-2 and TRBJ2-3, with 12 bases fitting TRBD2. This CDR3 comprises 16 residues. Germline loops: CDR1 SGHAT, CDR2 FQNNGV. Here the CDR3 DNA reads TGTGCCAGCAGCGTAGAACTAGCGGGAGGTTCAGATACGCAGTATTTT. It is translated as CASSVELAGGSDTQYF.

V usage is TRBV5-8 and J usage is TRBJ1-1; D call uncertain. Trimming cost V 1 base and J 1 base, with 8 bases left between them. Germline values: CDR1 SGHTS, CDR2 YDEGEE. The CDR3 totals 14 residues. CDR3 in DNA: TGTGCCAGCAGCTTGCGGGCTCCGAACACTGAAGCTTTCTTT. Protein product: CASSLRAPNTEAFF.

The chain employs TRBV28 and TRBJ1-5; D not certain. Germline CDR1 MDHEN, CDR2 SYDVKM. Trimming pared 2 bases from V and 0 bases from J, leaving 8 bases between. The CDR3 is 15 amino acids. The CDR3 region has the DNA TGTGCCAGCAGTTTAAGAGGGAATAGCAATCAGCCCCAGCATTTT. Amino acid sequence: CASSLRGNSNQPQHF.

The gene calls are TRBV14 and TRBJ1-6, with D unresolved. Trimming took off 4 bases at V and 10 bases at J, with 8 bases between the two ends. Germline loops: CDR1 SGHDN, CDR2 FVKESK. The CDR3 loop spans 12 amino acids. The CDR3 protein is CASSRMQSPLHF. Here the CDR3 DNA reads TGTGCCAGCAGCCGGATGCAGTCACCCCTCCACTTT.

This clone was detected a few times. V usage is TRBV4-2 and J usage is TRBJ2-7, with a possible D match to TRBD2 (5 bases). The V and J ends lost 0 bases and 4 bases respectively, with 19 bases between them. The CDR3 has 17 amino acids. The germline V gene has CDR1 LGHNA and CDR2 YNFKEQ. The CDR3 protein is CASSQDLRGPYLYEQYF. The CDR3, as DNA: TGTGCCAGCAGCCAAGATCTTCGAGGGCCCTACCTGTACGAGCAGTACTTC.

CDR3 nucleotides: TGCAGCGTTGAACTCGCAGGGTTGGGGACTGAAGCTTTCTTT. Amino acid sequence: CSVELAGLGTEAFF. The chain employs TRBV29-1 and TRBJ1-1, with D maybe TRBD1 (5 bases). This CDR3 contains 14 residues. In germline, CDR1 is SQVTM, CDR2 ANQGSEA. V was clipped by 2 bases and J by 5 bases, with 15 bases between them.

The J gene is TRBJ2-7, the V gene TRBV6-1; D remains ambiguous. In germline, CDR1 is MNHNS, CDR2 SASEGT. V was cut by 4 bases and J by 2 bases, with 3 bases left in between. The CDR3 is 11 residues long. CDR3 region: CASSGAYEQYF. DNA for the CDR3: TGTGCCAGCAGTGGGGCCTACGAGCAGTACTTC.

This clone was detected once. The chain carries TRBV4-1 and TRBJ2-1; D gene unclear. CDR1 is MGHRA and CDR2 is YSYEKL in the germline V gene. CDR3 size: 13 residues. With 5 bases removed from V and 0 bases from J, the gap between germline ends came to 5 bases. CDR3: CASSRDSYNEQFF. In DNA form, the CDR3 reads TGCGCCAGCAGCAGGGACTCCTACAATGAGCAGTTCTTC.

This chain connects TRBV29-1 to TRBJ2-1; D remains ambiguous. Trimming took 4 bases from V and 13 from J, leaving 29 bases between them. This CDR3 contains 16 residues. Germline V gene sequence: CDR1 SQVTM, CDR2 ANQGSEA. The CDR3 loop reads CSVASPKQTFPEFQFF. CDR3 nucleotide sequence: TGCAGCGTTGCATCTCCCAAGCAAACCTTTCCTGAGTTTCAGTTCTTC.

This clone was seen only once. CDR3 in amino acids: CASSEDINYGYTF. The CDR3 coding sequence is TGTGCCAGCAGTGAGGACATAAACTATGGCTACACCTTC. The V and J genes are TRBV5-5 and TRBJ1-2; TRBD1 is a possible D gene (5 bases). The CDR3 sequence is 13 residues long. Deletions cut 5 bases from V and 2 bases from J, with 10 bases between. CDR1 SGHKS and CDR2 YYEKEE come from the germline V gene (reference sequence).

The sample holds a few counts of this clone. The chain has TRBV11-3 and TRBJ2-3; 7 nucleotides match TRBD2. V lost 3 bases, J lost 2 bases, and 8 bases stayed unmatched. The germline CDR1 and CDR2 sequences are SGHNT and YENEEA. This CDR3 is built from 16 residues. CDR3 sequence (DNA): TGTGCCAGCAGCTTCTCCCCTAGCGGAAACACAGATACGCAGTATTTT. It yields the protein CASSFSPSGNTDTQYF.

The CDR3 DNA reads TGTGCCAGCTCACCACAACCGGGGGACACTGAAGCTTTCTTT. This sequence encodes CASSPQPGDTEAFF. The chain employs TRBV18 and TRBJ1-1; D is possibly TRBD1 (5 bases). V dropped 1 base and J dropped 3 bases, with 9 bases sitting between them. The V gene's germline CDR1 is KGHSH and CDR2 LQKENI. The CDR3 has 14 amino acids.

The rearrangement uses TRBV5-1 and TRBJ2-3; TRBD1 matches at 7 bases. Germline V lookup: CDR1 SGHRS, CDR2 YFSETQ. CDR3 length: 16 residues. V was clipped by 0 bases and J by 3 bases; unmatched bases: 7. CDR3 nucleotides: TGCGCCAGCAGCTTGGGGGCTGACAGGGTAACAGATACGCAGTATTTT. Its protein is CASSLGADRVTDTQYF.

This chain joins TRBV25-1 and TRBJ2-7; no firm D call. With 7 bases removed from V and 1 base from J, the gap between germline ends came to 14 bases. CDR1 and CDR2 from the germline V gene are MGHDK and SYGVNS. The CDR3 is made up of 14 amino acids. The DNA for the CDR3 is TGTGCCAGCAAACCGACATATCCGTCCTACGAGCAGTACTTC. Translated: CASKPTYPSYEQYF.

This clone is a singleton in its sample. The chain carries TRBV27 and TRBJ2-1, with 9 bases matching TRBD2. This CDR3 comprises 19 residues. The V and J ends lost 4 bases and 4 bases, in that order; junction bases with no gene match: 17. Germline V gene lookup returns CDR1 MNHEY and CDR2 SMNVEV (reference sequence). CDR3 sequence (DNA): TGTGCCAGCAGTTGGGCGGGAGGGGGCGCCTTGAGCGGATACAATGAGCAGTTCTTC. Its protein product is CASSWAGGGALSGYNEQFF.

The J gene is TRBJ1-1, the V gene TRBV11-3; 8 bases align to TRBD1. V lost 5 bases to trimming and J lost 0 bases; unmatched junction nucleotides: 8. CDR1 is SGHNT, CDR2 YENEEA, per germline. The CDR3 extends over 16 amino acids. CDR3 sequence reads: CASSHPGQVLNTEAFF. The DNA for the CDR3 is TGTGCCAGCAGCCATCCGGGACAGGTATTGAACACTGAAGCTTTCTTT.

DNA of the CDR3: TGTGCCAGCAGCGGACAGGACTCTAATGAAAAACTGTTTTTT. It translates to CASSGQDSNEKLFF. The genes are TRBV9 and TRBJ1-4, with a weak D call TRBD1 (6 bases). Between the trimmed V and J ends, which lost 3 bases and 3 bases, there was a span of 9 bases. Germline CDR1 reads SGDLS; CDR2 reads YYNGEE. CDR3 length equals 14 residues.

V gene TRBV7-2 combines with J gene TRBJ1-5; D not resolved. Trimming cost V 1 base and J 5 bases, with 6 bases left between them. The CDR3 is 13 residues long. Germline V gene data show CDR1 as SGHTA and CDR2 as FQGNSA. The chain's CDR3 is CASSLGADQPQHF. The CDR3 coding sequence is TGTGCCAGCAGCTTAGGGGCAGATCAGCCCCAGCATTTT.

The chain recombines TRBV9 with TRBJ1-4, with TRBD1 identical over 10 bases. CDR1 and CDR2 from the germline V gene are SGDLS and YYNGEE. There are 15 residues in the CDR3. V was clipped by 4 bases and J by 8 bases; unmatched bases: 8. CDR3 DNA: TGTGCCAGCAGCTCAGCCCCGGGACAGGGGGAAAAACTGTTTTTT. Protein sequence: CASSSAPGQGEKLFF.

This clone was found a few times. V gene TRBV19 combines with J gene TRBJ1-6; D unresolved. Per germline, CDR1 LNHDA and CDR2 SQIVND (reference sequence). This CDR3 spans 15 amino acids. Between the trimmed V and J ends, which lost 3 bases and 10 bases, there was a span of 16 bases. The CDR3 region is CASSISGLEDSPLHF. The CDR3, as DNA: TGTGCCAGTAGTATTAGTGGGCTAGAGGACTCACCCCTCCACTTT.